A selection of T cell receptor beta chains follows, all from one sample in a study of blood T cell repertoires in COVID-19. Profiled with immunoSEQ multiplex PCR; TCRdb holds only in-frame clones, not every one. This table holds 120,000 to 150,000 clones, roughly 84% found once. Source material: peripheral blood. These receptors originate from a human donor in a cohort sampled during active COVID-19. The CDR3 runs from the conserved cysteine through the conserved F or W. D genes are given only for firm matches. A row's size may be missing; if present it is once, few, many or a size class.

cdr3_length | j_call | d_call | v_call | clone_size | cdr3_nt | cdr3_aa
13 | TRBJ2-7 | - | TRBV12-3/TRBV12-4 | - | TGTGCCAGCAGTCCGATCCACCCCCGGGAGCAGTACTTC | CASSPIHPREQYF
16 | TRBJ2-1 | - | TRBV5-4 | - | TGTGCCAGCAGCTTGAAAAAAAGGGGCTCCTACAATGAGCAGTTCTTC | CASSLKKRGSYNEQFF
14 | TRBJ1-1 | TRBD1 | TRBV28 | few | TGTGCCAGCATTCTCGGACAGGTCACCACTGAAGCTTTCTTT | CASILGQVTTEAFF
15 | TRBJ1-5 | TRBD1 | TRBV19 | - | TGTGCCAGTAGTGTAAGACAGGGGGCGAGTCAGCCCCAGCATTTT | CASSVRQGASQPQHF
13 | TRBJ2-3 | - | TRBV19 | - | TGTGCCAGTAGTATAGAACTCCGGGATACGCAGTATTTT | CASSIELRDTQYF
13 | TRBJ2-1 | TRBD2 | TRBV11-2 | - | TGTGCCAGCAGCTCCCTACTAGCGAGTGAGCAGTTCTTC | CASSSLLASEQFF
16 | TRBJ2-3 | TRBD2 | TRBV7-9 | - | TGTGCCAGCAGCCTCCGGACTAGCGGGGGGACAGATACGCAGTATTTT | CASSLRTSGGTDTQYF
13 | TRBJ1-2 | TRBD1 | TRBV7-2 | - | TGTGCCAGCAGCTTACAGGGGGCGCGTGGCTACACCTTC | CASSLQGARGYTF
16 | TRBJ2-3 | TRBD2 | TRBV9 | - | TGTGCCAGCAGCCCTGGAGGGACTAGCGGGTGGGGTACGCAGTATTTT | CASSPGGTSGWGTQYF
14 | TRBJ1-1 | - | TRBV5-1 | - | TGCGCCAGCAGCCCACAGACAGGGAACACTGAAGCTTTCTTT | CASSPQTGNTEAFF
15 | TRBJ2-3 | - | TRBV7-9 | - | TGTGCCAGCAGCCCTAAGGGGGGGAGCACAGATACGCAGTATTTT | CASSPKGGSTDTQYF
16 | TRBJ2-1 | - | TRBV29-1 | - | TGCAGCGTCCCTCAGGGGGCGGGGGGGGCCTACAATGAGCAGTTCTTC | CSVPQGAGGAYNEQFF
15 | TRBJ1-6 | TRBD1 | TRBV6-1 | - | TGTGCCAGCAGTGAATACAGGGGGCTGAGTTCACCCCTCCACTTT | CASSEYRGLSSPLHF
16 | TRBJ2-1 | - | TRBV12-5 | - | TGTGCTAGTGGTTTGGTTGTCAGCGGGTCCTACAATGAGCAGTTCTTC | CASGLVVSGSYNEQFF
16 | TRBJ1-2 | - | TRBV6-1 | - | TGTGCCAGCAGTGAAGCGTACGGGGGAGATTCCTATGGCTACACCTTC | CASSEAYGGDSYGYTF
15 | TRBJ2-1 | TRBD2 | TRBV4-1 | - | TGCGCCAGCAGCCAAGAGAAGCGGGGGGTCCATGAGCAGTTCTTC | CASSQEKRGVHEQFF
16 | TRBJ2-5 | - | TRBV18 | - | TGTGCCAGCTCACCACCGGTCCAGGGGGGTCGAGAGACCCAGTACTTC | CASSPPVQGGRETQYF
14 | TRBJ1-2 | - | TRBV18 | - | TGTGCCAGCTCTTTCGGAGATCCTAACTATGGCTACACCTTC | CASSFGDPNYGYTF
20 | TRBJ2-1 | TRBD2 | TRBV4-1 | - | TGCGCCAGCAGCCAAGAACAGGGACTAGCGGGGGGAAGAATGACTGATGAGCAGTTCTTC | CASSQEQGLAGGRMTDEQFF
16 | TRBJ2-3 | TRBD2 | TRBV13 | - | TGTGCCAGCAGCCTCAGGGGGAGCGGGGGGGCGAATACGCAGTATTTT | CASSLRGSGGANTQYF
15 | TRBJ2-1 | - | TRBV13 | once | TGTGCCAGCAGCCCCCAAGCTAGCTTGCCGACTGAGCAGTTCTTC | CASSPQASLPTEQFF
14 | TRBJ2-3 | - | TRBV7-8 | - | TGTGCCAGCAGCTTAGACCCTGCGGATCTTACGCAGTATTTT | CASSLDPADLTQYF